Presented here are 13 T cell receptor beta chains from one specimen sequenced in a study of cytomegalovirus exposure and HLA in healthy donors. The PCR had 60 Vbeta and 13 Jbeta primers. Assay used: immunoSEQ multiplex PCR; TCRdb lists only in-frame clones, some missing. The sample contains 90,000 to 110,000 clones, 78% of which appear only once. What was sequenced was PBMCs. Receptors originate from a male donor in good health and CMV-seronegative.

The chain couples TRBV7-6 to TRBJ2-3, with TRBD1 matching 7 bases. With V trimmed by 5 bases and J by 2 bases, 7 bases remained unmatched. The CDR3 consists of 15 residues. Germline lookup yields CDR1 SGHVS and CDR2 FNYEAQ. CDR3 in amino acids: CASSPWTGITDTQYF. The CDR3 DNA reads TGTGCCAGCAGCCCATGGACAGGAATCACAGATACGCAGTATTTT.

There are a few counts of this clone. One junction end disagrees with the germline gene, perhaps due to a read error. This chain joins TRBV7-9 and TRBJ1-1; 7 bases agree with TRBD1. Germline CDR1 reads SEHNR; CDR2 reads FQNEAQ (reference sequence). The CDR3 runs 18 residues. Here the CDR3 reads CSSSRWTTGRTENTEAFF. CDR3 in DNA: TGTTCCAGCAGCCGATGGACGACAGGGCGGACGGAAAACACTGAAGCTTTCTTT.

The rearrangement uses TRBV9 and TRBJ2-1; TRBD1 might be the D (6 bases). V lost 4 bases, J lost 4 bases, and 18 bases lay in between. The germline V gene has CDR1 SGDLS and CDR2 YYNGEE. The CDR3 loop spans 16 amino acids. The CDR3 DNA sequence: TGTGCCAGCAGCTCCAGGGGTCGCAGATCTTACAATGAGCAGTTCTTC. The encoded protein is CASSSRGRRSYNEQFF.

The J gene is TRBJ2-5, the V gene TRBV11-3, with D possibly matching TRBD1 (6 bases). The CDR3 covers 15 residues. Looked up from germline, CDR1 is SGHNT and CDR2 is YENEEA. V was cut by 1 base and J by 4 bases, with 13 bases left in between. CDR3 sequence reads: CASSLGAGERETQYF. In nucleotides, the CDR3 is TGTGCCAGCAGCTTAGGGGCAGGGGAGAGAGAGACCCAGTACTTC.

This clone was picked up one time. The CDR3 DNA reads as TGTGCCAGCAGCTTGGGGGGGAACAATCAGCCCCAGCATTTT. Amino acid sequence: CASSLGGNNQPQHF. The chain uses TRBV7-9 and TRBJ1-5, with D perhaps matching TRBD1 (5 bases). Looked up from germline, CDR1 is SEHNR and CDR2 is FQNEAQ (reference sequence). This CDR3 has 14 amino acids. V was cut by 3 bases and J by 3 bases, with 9 bases left in between. Together with reference TRBV7-9 and TRBJ1-5, the CDR3 gives the full variable domain: DTGVSQNPRHKITKRGQNVTFRCDPISEHNRLYWYRQTLGQGPEFLTYFQNEAQLEKSRLLSDRFSAERPKGSFSTLEIQRTEQGDSAMYLCASSLGGNNQPQHFGDGTRLSIL.

CDR3 in DNA: TGCAGCGTTGGGGGACAGGGCGGAGGTGGCTACACCTTC. This encodes CSVGGQGGGGYTF. The chain carries TRBV29-1 and TRBJ1-2; TRBD1 matches 9 bases. V was pared by 4 bases and J by 7 bases, with 7 bases of the junction left unmatched. Germline V lookup: CDR1 SQVTM, CDR2 ANQGSEA. The CDR3 has 13 residues.

This clone was seen only a few times. The CDR3 is CASSLGTSGRAEQFF. Here the CDR3 DNA reads TGTGCCAGCAGCTTAGGGACTAGCGGGAGGGCTGAGCAGTTCTTC. The chain carries TRBV11-2 and TRBJ2-1; TRBD2 matches at 15 bases. Trimming cost V 1 base and J 9 bases; bases outside gene matches: 1. This CDR3 region has 15 residues. Germline V gene data show CDR1 as SGHAT and CDR2 as FQNNGV.

The chain uses TRBV10-1 and TRBJ2-7; 10 bases line up with TRBD1. There are 16 residues in the CDR3. J was trimmed by 2 bases and V by 4 bases; bases with no gene match: 8. Germline V gene data show CDR1 as WNHNN and CDR2 as SYGVQD (reference sequence). CDR3 coding DNA: TGCGCCAGCAGTGGGGACAGGGGAAAGTGGACCTACGAGCAGTACTTC. This codes for CASSGDRGKWTYEQYF.

For this clone: One end of the junction fails to match germline, which may point to a read error. Distinct nucleotide sequences in the sample also encode this CDR3. V usage is TRBV11-2 and J usage is TRBJ2-7; D ambiguous. The CDR3 is 16 amino acids. Per germline, CDR1 SGHAT and CDR2 FQNNGV. The CDR3 DNA reads TGTGCCAGCAGCTCCCTTCATCGACATAACTCCTACGAGCAATACTTC. It specifies CASSSLHRHNSYEQYF.

The V call is TRBV18, the J call TRBJ1-1; D is unclear. CDR1 is KGHSH, CDR2 LQKENI, per germline. The V end lost 3 bases, the J end lost 5 bases, and 4 bases lay between the germline ends. The length of the CDR3 is 11 residues. DNA for the CDR3: TGTGCCAGCTCACCTCGGACTGAAGCTTTCTTT. Translation: CASSPRTEAFF.

The rearrangement joins TRBV30 to TRBJ2-7, with TRBD2 matching 7 bases. V trimming: 4 bases; J trimming: 2 bases; junction bases outside the gene matches: 2. The CDR3 runs 12 residues. From germline, CDR1 is GTSNPN and CDR2 SVGIG (reference sequence). CDR3 region: CAWKSGAYEQYF. The CDR3 nucleotides are TGTGCCTGGAAAAGCGGGGCCTACGAGCAGTACTTC. Using reference TRBV30 and TRBJ2-7 for the parts outside the CDR3, the full variable domain is SQTIHQWPATLVQPVGSPLSLECTVEGTSNPNLYWYRQAAGRGLQLLFYSVGIGQISSEVPQNLSASRPQDRQFILSSKKLLLSDSGFYLCAWKSGAYEQYFGPGTRLTVT.

The V call is TRBV30, the J call TRBJ1-5; D uncertain. Per germline, CDR1 GTSNPN and CDR2 SVGIG (reference sequence). The CDR3 loop spans 13 amino acids. Between the trimmed V and J ends, which lost 2 bases and 4 bases, there was a span of 9 bases. The CDR3 DNA follows: TGTGCCTGGAGTCACGGGGAGAATCAGCCCCAGCATTTT. Its protein product is CAWSHGENQPQHF.

The chain has TRBV27 and TRBJ2-4; D gene ambiguous. Germline V gives CDR1 MNHEY, CDR2 SMNVEV (reference sequence). With 5 bases removed from V and 3 bases from J, the gap between germline ends came to 2 bases. The CDR3 contains 11 residues. The CDR3 protein is CASSLKNIQYF. The CDR3 DNA sequence: TGTGCCAGCAGTCTCAAAAACATTCAGTACTTC.